The source of this T cell receptor beta chain is a study of immune cell composition in non-small cell lung cancer (TCRdb year 2017). About the study as a whole: To assign histologic subtype, which was mostly lung adenocarcinoma or squamous cell carcinoma, H&E was combined with p63, CK5, Napsin A and TTF-1 immunohistochemistry. Supplementary cohort #1, approximately 9 lung adenocarcinoma cases, had paired tumour/lung TCR-beta sequencing and TIL populations generated to assess tumour reactivity. Adaptive Biotechnologies TCR-beta sequencing was carried out on some 32 paired NSCLC tumour and non-adjacent lung specimens, as well as on 26 tumour-only specimens. Several tumour specimens with TCR-beta data were of rare histological subtypes and were excluded from the subtype comparisons.

Of note for this clone: No cognate antigen has been identified for it. Qualities for individual bases were not recorded, and no much larger clone is one base off.

From frozen aliquots of unsorted single-cell suspensions, genomic DNA was isolated using the QIAamp DNA kit. Tumour samples were surgically resected non-small cell lung cancer tissue. Tissues were received within 2 hours of resection and were immediately processed into single-cell suspensions. Tissue was mechanically dissociated and enzymatically digested with DNase I, collagenase I and hyaluronidase for roughly 30 minutes at 37 °C, then filtered and RBC-lysed. On the study overall, not on this receptor specifically: Nearly half of NSCLC cases had tumour-associated clones >0.5%, with about 80% of squamous carcinomas showing such clones compared with 33% of adenocarcinomas. The reactivity cohort included only ten to eleven cases, and whether tumour-reactive clones share sequences with the dominant in vivo tumour-associated clones was not shown. Across around eleven adenocarcinoma cases, the maximal tumour-associated clone frequency showed a strong correlation with TIL tumour reactivity, but overall clonality showed no such correlation. Smoking pack-years did not significantly correlate with tumour TCR-beta clonality. Lung squamous cell carcinoma tumours had significantly higher Top 10 clone scores and productive clonality than lung adenocarcinoma tumours.

A two-step multiplex PCR was used to amplify TCR-beta CDR3 regions from genomic DNA, and Illumina-compatible adaptors were added in the second step. TCR-beta immunosequencing was performed on an Illumina platform as a commercial immunoSEQ service. From the authors' description of their analysis: Two measures summarised the repertoires: productive clonality, and Top 10 Clones, meaning the percentage of T-cell templates coming from the ten most frequent sequences. Productive clonality had a range of 0 to 1, where 1 means a monoclonal population. Using log10 scatter plots, tumour-associated clones were identified as sequences that made up at least 0.1% of tumour T-cell templates yet were absent from the matched non-adjacent lung. Two-group comparisons used Student's t-tests, stages used ANOVA, and relationships used linear regression, analysed in GraphPad Prism7 and R. TCRdb re-hosts the immuneACCESS table, in-frame sequences only. Its copies lack some clones; in the studies checked, an unresolved V gene accounts for under half of them, and the cause for the rest is not known. V and J calls and clone size are those listed in that table; D and trimming were worked out from the DNA. The sample table records 15,000 or so clones; 55% to 70% of these occur just once. The ten largest account for under 10% of the sample.

This sequence was found in a human donor with non-small cell lung cancer. The sample was lung tumor tissue.

The CDR3 protein: CASSLVSGGPTDTQYF. The base sequence is TGCGCCAGCAGCCTTGTTAGCGGGGGCCCCACAGATACGCAGTATTTT. Here the chain combines TRBV4-1 and TRBJ2-3; 9 bases in between match TRBD2. The junction shows trimming of 4 bases on V and 2 bases on J, and the gene matches do not reach 7 bases of it. CDR1 MGHRA and CDR2 YSYEKL are derived from the germline V gene. Its CDR3 holds 16 amino acids, cysteine through phenylalanine. This entry keeps only the CDR3 DNA: 48 bases, framed from base 1.